A selection of T cell receptor beta chains follows, all from one sample in a study of blood T cell repertoires in COVID-19. TCRdb's copy holds only in-frame clones and misses some; the assay was immunoSEQ multiplex PCR. The table includes just over 300,000 clones, 75% to 90% detected once. The sample was peripheral blood. Receptors were obtained from a man younger than 35 with active or convalescent COVID-19. Each CDR3 is given with its conserved first and last residue. Each record gives: V gene, J gene, D gene, clone size, CDR3 DNA, CDR3 protein. The D gene is left open where the match is weak. Some rows mark clone size as missing; the rest say once, few, many or name a class of expanded clone.

>TRBV5-1|TRBJ2-2|TRBD1|NA
TGCGCCAGCAGCTTTCGACAGGGCCCCGGGGAGCTGTTTTTT
CASSFRQGPGELFF
>TRBV29-1|TRBJ1-1|NA|NA
TGCAGCGTTAACGCAGGGGAGAACACTGAAGCTTTCTTT
CSVNAGENTEAFF
>TRBV18|TRBJ2-2|TRBD1|NA
TGTGCCAGCTCACCATCAAGGACAGGGCTCACCGGGGAGCTGTTTTTT
CASSPSRTGLTGELFF
>TRBV6-1|TRBJ2-7|TRBD2|NA
TGTGCCAGCAGTGATGTAGCGGGAGGGCCCTACGAGCAGTACTTC
CASSDVAGGPYEQYF
>TRBV5-4|TRBJ2-7|TRBD2|few
TGTGCCAGCAGCTCCGTAGCGGGAGGGAGCGAGCAGTACTTC
CASSSVAGGSEQYF
>TRBV4-2|TRBJ1-1|NA|NA
TGTGCCAGCAGCCAAGACAGGGAGAACACTGAAGCTTTCTTT
CASSQDRENTEAFF
>TRBV27|TRBJ2-4|TRBD1|NA
TGTGCCAGCCGGGGACAGGGCCAAGACATTCAGTACTTC
CASRGQGQDIQYF
>TRBV7-2|TRBJ1-2|NA|NA
TGTGCCAGCAGCGCCGGAGCTAACTATGGCTACACCTTC
CASSAGANYGYTF
>TRBV9|TRBJ2-1|TRBD2|NA
TGTGCCAGCAGCGTAGATTCCCCCATGACTAGCGTGTCCAGGGTGAATGAGCAGTTCTTC
CASSVDSPMTSVSRVNEQFF
>TRBV5-4|TRBJ2-6|TRBD1|NA
TGTGCCAGCAGACTAGAGGACAGGACCTCTGGGGCCAACGTCCTGACTTTC
CASRLEDRTSGANVLTF
>TRBV6-4|TRBJ2-7|TRBD1|NA
TGTGCCAGCAGTGACTTGGGACAGGGCTCCCTGTACTTC
CASSDLGQGSLYF
>TRBV27|TRBJ1-3|NA|NA
TGTGCCAGCAAGACTGAATACTCTGGAAACACCATATATTTT
CASKTEYSGNTIYF
>TRBV3-1/TRBV3-2|TRBJ2-7|NA|NA
TGTGCCAGCAGCCCCCGGGACACCCGCTCCTACGAGCAGTACTTC
CASSPRDTRSYEQYF
>TRBV7-3|TRBJ1-5|NA|NA
TGTGCCAGCAGCTTTCCGGGACAGCCCCAGCATTTT
CASSFPGQPQHF
>TRBV5-1|TRBJ2-7|TRBD1|NA
TGCGCCAGCAGCTTGGAGGGACAGGGTAGCTACGAGCAGTACTTC
CASSLEGQGSYEQYF
>TRBV11-3|TRBJ1-1|NA|NA
TGTGCCAGCAGCTTAGTCTCGAACACTGAAGCTTTCTTT
CASSLVSNTEAFF
>TRBV7-2|TRBJ2-2|TRBD2|NA
TGTGCCAGCAGCTCCATAGCGGGGGCCCCCCCCACCGGGGAGCTGTTTTTT
CASSSIAGAPPTGELFF
>TRBV18|TRBJ2-5|NA|NA
TGTGCCAGCTCACCAAAGGGGGAGACCCAGTACTTC
CASSPKGETQYF
>TRBV6-4|TRBJ2-1|NA|NA
TGTGCCAGCAGTGACTCTCGGCTAGCACATGAGCAGTTCTTC
CASSDSRLAHEQFF
>TRBV29-1|TRBJ2-1|TRBD1|NA
TGCAGCGTTGGGGGACAGAGCCTCTACAATGAGCAGTTCTTC
CSVGGQSLYNEQFF
>TRBV28|TRBJ2-5|TRBD2|NA
TGTGCCAGCGCCTACGCTCCGGGACTAGCGGGAGGACAAGAGACCCAGTACTTC
CASAYAPGLAGGQETQYF
>TRBV5-4|TRBJ1-6|NA|once
TGTGCCAGCAGCTCCCGGACAGATAATTCACCCCTCCACTTT
CASSSRTDNSPLHF
>TRBV28|TRBJ1-2|TRBD1|NA
TGTGCCAGCTACGATCGACAGGGATGGTATGGCTACACCTTC
CASYDRQGWYGYTF
>TRBV5-1|TRBJ2-5|NA|NA
TGCGCCAGCAGCCTTCGGGGGGCTCCTGGGGGAGAGACCCAGTACTTC
CASSLRGAPGGETQYF
>TRBV12-3/TRBV12-4|TRBJ1-1|NA|few
TGTGCCAGCAGTTTCATGGTTCAGACTGAAGCTTTCTTT
CASSFMVQTEAFF
>TRBV3-1/TRBV3-2|TRBJ1-1|NA|NA
TGTGCCAGCAGCCAAGAGGATGAGGTATGGGGGGAGACGAACACTGAAGCTTTCTTT
CASSQEDEVWGETNTEAFF
>TRBV28|TRBJ2-7|NA|NA
TGTGCCAGCAGTTTCTCAGGGGCCTACGAGCAGTACTTC
CASSFSGAYEQYF
>TRBV19|TRBJ2-7|NA|NA
TGTGCCAGTAGTATAGGACCGAGGAGCGAGCAGTACTTC
CASSIGPRSEQYF
>TRBV28|TRBJ1-1|NA|NA
TGTGCCAGCAGCCCCCGGGGGGTAGGATCTGAAGCTTTCTTT
CASSPRGVGSEAFF
>TRBV6-5|TRBJ1-4|TRBD1|NA
TGTGCCAGCAGTTACTTTAGAGGGGGCCGACTGGAAAAACTGTTTTTT
CASSYFRGGRLEKLFF
>TRBV7-9|TRBJ2-3|NA|NA
TGTGCCAGCAGCGCATCCCGGGAGACGAGCACAGATACGCAGTATTTT
CASSASRETSTDTQYF
>TRBV18|TRBJ2-7|TRBD2|NA
TGTGCCAGCTCACACGGGGAGGGCCTCTCCGAGCAGTACTTC
CASSHGEGLSEQYF
>TRBV7-9|TRBJ1-4|TRBD1|NA
TGTGCCAGCAGCTTACCGGGACAGGGGGCGTTAGAAAAACTGTTTTTT
CASSLPGQGALEKLFF
>TRBV6-5|TRBJ2-7|NA|NA
TGTGCCAGCAACGCAAGGGGGGGTGACGAGCAGTACTTC
CASNARGGDEQYF
>TRBV27|TRBJ2-7|NA|NA
TGTGCCAGACTCCGGGACAATATTGCCTACGAGCAGTACTTC
CARLRDNIAYEQYF
>TRBV6-1|TRBJ1-1|TRBD1|NA
TGTGCCAGCAGTGAAGCTCGGGCCACGGACAGGGGCGCTGAAGCTTTCTTT
CASSEARATDRGAEAFF
>TRBV28|TRBJ2-7|TRBD2|NA
TGTGCCAGCAGTTTACACCATCAAGGACTAGCGGGAGACGAGCAGTACTTC
CASSLHHQGLAGDEQYF
>TRBV5-1|TRBJ2-5|TRBD2|NA
TGCGCCAGCAGCTTGGGTCTAGCGGGAGGGTTGTCGACCCAGTACTTC
CASSLGLAGGLSTQYF
>TRBV2|TRBJ2-1|TRBD2|NA
TGTGCCAGCAGTGAGCCACTAGCGACAAGCTCCTACAATGAGCAGTTCTTC
CASSEPLATSSYNEQFF
>TRBV5-8|TRBJ2-7|TRBD1|NA
TGTGCCAGCAGCTTGGCAGGGGGCTTCTCCTACGAGCAGTACTTC
CASSLAGGFSYEQYF
>TRBV13|TRBJ2-2|TRBD2|NA
TGTGCCAGCAGCATAGGACTAGCGGGGGCGACCGGGGAGCTGTTTTTT
CASSIGLAGATGELFF
>TRBV19|TRBJ2-7|NA|NA
TGTGCCAGTAGTATCGTTTCTTCTTACTCCTACGAGCAGTACTTC
CASSIVSSYSYEQYF
>TRBV6-2/TRBV6-3|TRBJ2-7|NA|NA
TGTGCCAGCAGTTACTCGCGAGCCTACGAGCAGTACTTC
CASSYSRAYEQYF
>TRBV6-5|TRBJ2-7|NA|NA
TGTGCCAGCATGAAGGCAGGGGTCAACGAGCAGTACTTC
CASMKAGVNEQYF
>TRBV11-1|TRBJ1-1|TRBD1|NA
TGTGCCAGCAGCTCCCAGGACAGGGAGGGGATCACTGAAGCTTTCTTT
CASSSQDREGITEAFF
>TRBV5-1|TRBJ2-1|NA|NA
TGCGCCAGCAGCCCTTTGGGGGGGCGCGTCAACAATGAGCAGTTCTTC
CASSPLGGRVNNEQFF